These 10 T cell receptor beta chains share one sample of origin, sequenced in a study of CD8 T cells in ankylosing spondylitis. TCRdb reanalysed the 5' RACE reads using MiXCR and keeps one entry per CDR3 protein. The data contain 220,000 or so distinct CDR3 sequences, about 10% of them singletons. The sequencing input was blood, either unsorted or a sorted T cell fraction (not recorded which). These receptors all stem from a male donor with ankylosing spondylitis or in good health (not recorded which).

The chain combines TRBV12-3 or TRBV12-4 with TRBJ1-5, with 11 bases identical to TRBD1. J was trimmed by 6 bases and V by 6 bases; bases with no gene match: 7. The CDR3 consists of 15 residues. In nucleotides, the CDR3 is TGTGCCAGCAGGAGGACAGGGGGCGATGGTCAGCCCCAGCATTTT. Its translation: CASRRTGGDGQPQHF.

The rearrangement joins TRBV6-5 to TRBJ1-3; D ambiguous. This CDR3 is built from 17 residues. Germline CDR1 MNHEY, CDR2 SVGAGI. Trimming cost V 0 bases and J 0 bases, with 12 bases left between them. CDR3 bases: TGTGCCAGCAGTTACTCGAAAGACCAGAACTCTGGAAACACCATATATTTT. Translated, it gives CASSYSKDQNSGNTIYF.

There are many counts of this clonotype. The J gene is TRBJ2-5, the V gene TRBV19; TRBD2 is a possible D gene (6 bases). Trimming cost V 5 bases and J 3 bases, with 13 bases left between them. Germline V gene data show CDR1 as LNHDA and CDR2 as SQIVND (reference sequence). The length of the CDR3 is 14 residues. The CDR3 coding sequence is TGTGCCAGTAGTCCCGGGACTGGTAAAGAGACCCAGTACTTC. It codes for CASSPGTGKETQYF.

This clonotype was recorded a few times. This sequence joins TRBV3-1 and TRBJ1-4; D is unresolved. Trimming cost V 0 bases and J 5 bases, with 7 bases left between them. CDR3 length: 14 residues. CDR1 LGHDT and CDR2 YNNKEL come from the germline V gene (reference sequence). The DNA of the CDR3 is TGTGCCAGCAGCCAAGATCAAGGGAATGAAAAACTGTTTTTT. Its translation is CASSQDQGNEKLFF.

There are many counts of this clonotype. V usage is TRBV5-1 and J usage is TRBJ2-2, with D hard to call. Germline values: CDR1 SGHRS, CDR2 YFSETQ. Trimming pared 0 bases from V and 3 bases from J, leaving 6 bases between. The CDR3 loop spans 14 amino acids. The CDR3 loop is CASSLETDTGELFF. The CDR3 coding sequence is TGCGCCAGCAGCTTGGAAACAGACACCGGGGAGCTGTTTTTT. Complete variable domain (other parts from reference TRBV5-1 and TRBJ2-2): KAGVTQTPRYLIKTRGQQVTLSCSPISGHRSVSWYQQTPGQGLQFLFEYFSETQRNKGNFPGRFSGRQFSNSRSEMNVSTLELGDSALYLCASSLETDTGELFFGEGSRLTVL.

The table lists this clonotype with many counts. J is TRBJ2-7 and V is TRBV20-1; D may match TRBD1 or TRBD2 (5 bases each). Germline V gene lookup returns CDR1 DFQATT and CDR2 SNEGSKA (reference sequence). Trimming took 5 bases from V and 3 from J, leaving 11 bases between them. The length of the CDR3 is 12 residues. CDR3 nucleotides: TGCAGTGCTGGGGGATCGGGCTACGAGCAGTACTTC. Protein: CSAGGSGYEQYF.

The table lists this clonotype with a few counts. V usage is TRBV20-1 and J usage is TRBJ1-3, with a possible D match to TRBD1 (5 bases). The CDR3 runs to 13 residues. Looked up from germline, CDR1 is DFQATT and CDR2 is SNEGSKA (reference sequence). Trimming took 3 bases from V and 1 from J, leaving 7 bases between them. CDR3 residues: CSASGGSGNTIYF. The DNA of the CDR3 is TGCAGTGCTAGTGGGGGATCTGGAAACACCATATATTTT.

Points on this clonotype: This clone may be a read error of a much larger clone one base away. This rearrangement joins TRBV7-2 to TRBJ1-1; D may be TRBD1 (5 bases). The CDR3 is 14 amino acids. CDR1 and CDR2 from the germline V gene are SGHTA and FQGNSA. With 3 bases removed from V and 1 base from J, the gap between germline ends came to 9 bases. CDR3 nucleotide sequence: TGTGCCAGCAGCTTGGACACGAAGAACACTGAAGCTTTCTTT. This translates into CASSLDTKNTEAFF.

This clonotype was recorded at least ten times. This chain links TRBV24-1 with TRBJ1-2; D might be TRBD1 (5 bases). Germline CDR1 is KGHDR and CDR2 is SFDVKD. CDR3 length: 14 residues. V was clipped by 4 bases and J by 7 bases, with 15 bases between them. Here the CDR3 DNA reads TGTGCCACCAGTGAACGGGGACCTTTTGGTGGCTACACCTTC. This gives the protein CATSERGPFGGYTF.

This clonotype occurred a few times. V usage is TRBV5-6 and J usage is TRBJ2-7; tentative D call: TRBD2 (5 bases). The V end was cut by 4 bases, the J end by 0 bases, with 20 bases between. Per the germline V gene, CDR1 is SGHDT and CDR2 is YYEEEE. The CDR3 has 17 amino acids. The CDR3 loop is CASSHAMEEWDSYEQYF. CDR3 nucleotides: TGTGCCAGCAGCCACGCGATGGAGGAGTGGGACTCCTACGAGCAGTACTTC.